These T cell receptor beta chains were read from a single sample in a study of blood T cell repertoires in COVID-19. The method was immunoSEQ multiplex PCR; TCRdb's version includes in-frame clones alone and lacks a portion of them. The sample lists some 130,000 clones; about 70% were seen once. The sample consisted of peripheral blood. These receptors were obtained from an elderly man with acute or convalescent COVID-19. Each CDR3 is given without its conserved first and last residue. The order of the fields is J gene, V gene, CDR3 protein.

>TRBJ2-7|TRBV6-5
ASGGQGGPYEQY
>TRBJ1-1|TRBV7-3
ASSFGQATEAF
>TRBJ2-3|TRBV7-2
ASSLRQAGTDTQY
>TRBJ2-1|TRBV6-1
ASSEYEEINEQF
>TRBJ2-1|TRBV19
ASSIVRNKQF
>TRBJ2-2|TRBV5-1
ASSLDPGVPGELF
>TRBJ1-6|TRBV6-1
ASSEATGGFNSPLH
>TRBJ1-6|TRBV6-5
ASLPPGQGHSPLH
>TRBJ1-1|TRBV3-1/TRBV3-2
ASSREGWGRVTEAF
>TRBJ2-7|TRBV28
ARLGQGSYEQY
>TRBJ2-7|TRBV5-1
ASSRAGTGAGSYEQY
>TRBJ2-5|TRBV19
ASRPGTSQETQY
>TRBJ2-7|TRBV4-2
ASSQERQDYEQY
>TRBJ2-7|TRBV2
ASNRDSPYEQY
>TRBJ1-6|TRBV6-2/TRBV6-3
ASSYTTGEVSPLH
>TRBJ1-5|TRBV6-6
ASSYTGHGQPQH
>TRBJ2-7|TRBV4-1
ASSYRLAEPYEQY
>TRBJ2-3|TRBV29-1
SVVREDTDTQY